The clone carrying this T cell receptor beta chain has more than one count but fewer than ten. Its antigen remains unknown. V trimming: 5 bases; J trimming: 5 bases; junction bases outside the gene matches: 8. The CDR3 is made up of 17 amino acids. The germline V gene has CDR1 MNHNS and CDR2 SASEGT. The data belong to a study of regulatory T cells in long-lasting Graves disease. The overall study: Over 5 years on antithyroid drugs plus positive TSH receptor antibodies marked Graves' disease as persistent. The study, taken as a whole, reports: Patients with persistent disease showed a bias toward TRBV28, TRBJ1-2 and TRBJ2-5. Patients with persistent disease shared 2,741 public clonotypes, outpacing the roughly 970 shared by new patients.

Combining iRepertoire HTBI primers with Arm-PCR of CDR3 regions, the authors built TCR beta libraries. Original data processing: Analysis of the samples identified more than 60 TRBV and 13 to 15 TRBJ segments. TCRdb redid the calling of the multiplex PCR reads with MiXCR, one entry per CDR3 protein. The V and J calls and clone size are TCRdb's, not the authors'. This table has around 500,000 distinct CDR3 sequences, around 21% appearing once. The time point here: persistent/refractory GD, antithyroid drugs over 5 years with positive TRAb. After RNA was extracted from PBMCs, the TCR library was made from it.

The source material was peripheral blood mononuclear cells (PBMCs), sampled when the disease was refractory, from a patient treated with antithyroid drugs. The V and J genes are TRBV6-1 and TRBJ2-2; 13 bases line up with TRBD2. The clonotype comes from a female donor with Graves disease. Written as DNA, the CDR3 is TGTGCCAGCAGTCAGCCGGGACTAGCGGGAAAAACCGGGGAGCTGTTTTTT. This codes for CASSQPGLAGKTGELFF.